This T cell receptor beta chain was recovered during a study of T cell repertoires in cytomegalovirus infection. Whole-study context: Evidence of both CMV infection and a matching HLA type came from public TCR beta signatures. General study results and limits: There were carriers of CMV plus the relevant HLA, and cumulative public TCR beta family frequency identified them. HLA-C-restricted CMV clonotypes gave the most frequent clonotype in two of eight donors.

MiXCR was run by TCRdb on the reads, yielding one entry per CDR3 protein. The sample has about 190,000 distinct CDR3 sequences, 28% seen once. This clonotype was seen ten or more times. Antigen specificity is unknown. Germline loops: CDR1 SGHTA, CDR2 FQGNSA. Trimming shortened V by 5 bases and J by 5 bases, and 9 bases separated the two germline ends. The CDR3 loop spans 12 amino acids. The V call is TRBV7-2, the J call TRBJ1-1; D gene unclear. Sequenced input: PBMCs. The clonotype was recovered from a human donor in good health (CMV status not recorded). Some clones in this sample may be carry-over from other donors' samples. DNA of the CDR3: TGTGCCAGCAGCCCCCGAGCGACTGAAGCTTTCTTT. Translated: CASSPRATEAFF.